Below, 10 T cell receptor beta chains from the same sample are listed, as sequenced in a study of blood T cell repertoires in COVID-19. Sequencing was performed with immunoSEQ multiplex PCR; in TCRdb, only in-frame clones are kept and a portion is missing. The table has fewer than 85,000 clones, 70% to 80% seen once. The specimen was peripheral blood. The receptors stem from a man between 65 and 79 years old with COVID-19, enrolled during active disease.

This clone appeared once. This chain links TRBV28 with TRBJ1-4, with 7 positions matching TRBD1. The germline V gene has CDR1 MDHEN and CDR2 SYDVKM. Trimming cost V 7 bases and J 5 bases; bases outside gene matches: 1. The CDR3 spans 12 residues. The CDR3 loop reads CASTDRNEKLFF. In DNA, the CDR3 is TGTGCCAGCACGGACAGGAATGAAAAACTGTTTTTT.

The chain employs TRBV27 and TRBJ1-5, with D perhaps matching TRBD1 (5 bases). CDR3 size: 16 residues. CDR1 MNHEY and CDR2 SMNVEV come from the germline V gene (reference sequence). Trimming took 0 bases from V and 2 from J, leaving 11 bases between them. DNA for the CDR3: TGTGCCAGCAGTTTATCGGTGCAGGGTGGCAATCAGCCCCAGCATTTT. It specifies CASSLSVQGGNQPQHF.

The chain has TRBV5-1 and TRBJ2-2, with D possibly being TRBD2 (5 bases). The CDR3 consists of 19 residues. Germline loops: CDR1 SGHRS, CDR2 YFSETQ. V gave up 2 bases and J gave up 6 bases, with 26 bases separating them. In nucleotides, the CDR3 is TGCGCCAGCAGCTTCACTAGGATGCTCGGTTCGGGTATGGCCGGGGAGCTGTTTTTT. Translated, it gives CASSFTRMLGSGMAGELFF.

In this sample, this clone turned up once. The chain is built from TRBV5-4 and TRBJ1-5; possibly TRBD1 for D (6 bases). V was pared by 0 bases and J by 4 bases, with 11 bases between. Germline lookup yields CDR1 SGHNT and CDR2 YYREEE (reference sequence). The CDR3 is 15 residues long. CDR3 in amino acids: CASSLDRANNQPQHF. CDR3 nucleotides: TGTGCCAGCAGCTTGGACAGGGCCAATAATCAGCCCCAGCATTTT.

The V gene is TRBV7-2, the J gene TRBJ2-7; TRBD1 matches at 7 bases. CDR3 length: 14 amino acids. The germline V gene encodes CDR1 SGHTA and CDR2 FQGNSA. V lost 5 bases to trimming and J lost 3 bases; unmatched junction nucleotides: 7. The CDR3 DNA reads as TGTGCCAGCAGCCTTAGACAGGGCGACTACGAGCAGTACTTC. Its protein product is CASSLRQGDYEQYF.

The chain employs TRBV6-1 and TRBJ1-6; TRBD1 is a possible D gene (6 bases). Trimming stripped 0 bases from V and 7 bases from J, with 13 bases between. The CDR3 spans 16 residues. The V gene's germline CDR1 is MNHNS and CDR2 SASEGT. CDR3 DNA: TGTGCCAGCAGTGAAGCCCTGGGACATAAAAATTCACCCCTCCACTTT. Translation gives CASSEALGHKNSPLHF.

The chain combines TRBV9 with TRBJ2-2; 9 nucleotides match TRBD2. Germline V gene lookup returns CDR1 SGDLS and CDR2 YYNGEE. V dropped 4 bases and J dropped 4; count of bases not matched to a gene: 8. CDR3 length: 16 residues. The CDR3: CASSPGAGGSTGELFF. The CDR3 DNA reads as TGTGCCAGCAGCCCAGGGGCGGGAGGGAGCACCGGGGAGCTGTTTTTT.

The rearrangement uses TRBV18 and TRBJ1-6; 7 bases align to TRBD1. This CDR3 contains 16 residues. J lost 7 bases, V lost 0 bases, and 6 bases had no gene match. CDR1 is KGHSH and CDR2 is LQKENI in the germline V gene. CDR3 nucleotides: TGTGCCAGCTCACCACCGCCCGCAGGGGGAAATTCACCCCTCCACTTT. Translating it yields CASSPPPAGGNSPLHF.

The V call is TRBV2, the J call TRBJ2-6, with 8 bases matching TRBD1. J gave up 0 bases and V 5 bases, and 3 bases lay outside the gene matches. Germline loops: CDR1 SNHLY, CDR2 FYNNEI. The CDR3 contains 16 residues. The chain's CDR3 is CASSPTGGSGANVLTF. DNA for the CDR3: TGTGCCAGCAGTCCTACAGGGGGCTCTGGGGCCAACGTCCTGACTTTC.

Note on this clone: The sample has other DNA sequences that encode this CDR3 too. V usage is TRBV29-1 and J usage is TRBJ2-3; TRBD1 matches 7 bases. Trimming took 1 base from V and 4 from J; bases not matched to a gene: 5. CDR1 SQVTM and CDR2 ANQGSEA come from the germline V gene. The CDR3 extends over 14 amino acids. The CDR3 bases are TGCAGCGTTGAAGTCGGCCAGGGGGCAGATACGCAGTATTTT. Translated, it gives CSVEVGQGADTQYF.